The source of this T cell receptor (beta chain) is a study of shared clonotypes between healthy human individuals. Sequencing used immunoSEQ multiplex PCR; TCRdb keeps in-frame clones, though not all of them. Found here are hundreds of thousands of clones, 60% to 75% of them singletons; the top ten hold around 1.8%. Per the germline V gene, CDR1 is SEHNR and CDR2 is FQNEAQ (reference sequence). V lost 3 bases to trimming and J lost 7 bases, with 10 bases between them. There are 13 residues in the CDR3. Sequencing was done on a sample of memory CD4+ T cells sorted from blood. Subset reported: CD45RA-negative fraction. This clonotype originated in a woman aged 30 to 39 in good health. The rearrangement links TRBV7-9 to TRBJ1-5, with D unclear. The CDR3 loop reads CASSFNDGQPQHF. DNA for the CDR3: TGTGCCAGCAGCTTCAATGACGGCCAGCCCCAGCATTTT.